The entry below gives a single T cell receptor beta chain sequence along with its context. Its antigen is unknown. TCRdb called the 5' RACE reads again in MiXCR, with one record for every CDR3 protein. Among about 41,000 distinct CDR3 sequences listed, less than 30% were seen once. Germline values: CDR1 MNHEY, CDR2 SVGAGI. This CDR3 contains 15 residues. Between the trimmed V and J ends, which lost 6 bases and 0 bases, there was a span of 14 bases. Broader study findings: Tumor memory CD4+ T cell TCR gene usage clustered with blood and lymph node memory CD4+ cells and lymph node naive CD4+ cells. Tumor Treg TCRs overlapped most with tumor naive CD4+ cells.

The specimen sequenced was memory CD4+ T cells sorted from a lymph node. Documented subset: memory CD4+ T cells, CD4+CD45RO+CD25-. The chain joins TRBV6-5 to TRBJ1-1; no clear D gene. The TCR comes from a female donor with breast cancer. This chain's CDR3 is CASSLSSSMNTEAFF. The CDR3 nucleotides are TGTGCCAGCAGCCTATCCTCTTCGATGAACACTGAAGCTTTCTTT.